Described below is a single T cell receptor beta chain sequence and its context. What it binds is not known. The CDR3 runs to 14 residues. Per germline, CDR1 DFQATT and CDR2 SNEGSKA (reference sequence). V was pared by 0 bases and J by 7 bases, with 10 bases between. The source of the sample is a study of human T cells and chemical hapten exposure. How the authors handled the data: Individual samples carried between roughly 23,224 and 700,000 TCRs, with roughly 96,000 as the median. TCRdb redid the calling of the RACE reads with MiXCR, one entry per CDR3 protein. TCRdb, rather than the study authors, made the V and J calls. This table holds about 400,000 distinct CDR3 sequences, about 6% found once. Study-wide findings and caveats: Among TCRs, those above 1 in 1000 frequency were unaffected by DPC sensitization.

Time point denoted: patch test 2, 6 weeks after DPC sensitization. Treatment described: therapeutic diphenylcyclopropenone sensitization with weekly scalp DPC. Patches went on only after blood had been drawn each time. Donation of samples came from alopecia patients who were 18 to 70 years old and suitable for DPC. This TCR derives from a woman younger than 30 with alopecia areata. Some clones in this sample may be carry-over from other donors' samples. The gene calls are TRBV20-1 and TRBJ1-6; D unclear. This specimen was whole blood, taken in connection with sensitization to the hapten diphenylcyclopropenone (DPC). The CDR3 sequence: CSARDLRANSPLHF. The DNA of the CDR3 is TGCAGTGCTAGAGATTTAAGGGCGAATTCACCCCTCCACTTT.